Given below is one TCR beta chain in context. Its specificity is unknown. Individuals who donated were healthy Caucasians from Russia aged about 6 to 100. The data originate from a study of blood T cells in healthy people across ages. General study points: Donors of long life had a larger count of naive CD4+ cells and greater diversity than aged donors. Possibly, changes in expanded clonotypes were confounded because donor CMV status was unknown.

Primed by a sample-barcoded 5' primer and a J-beta primer mix, a second PCR proceeded for roughly 6 to 12 cycles. A template-switch adaptor that had 12 random nucleotides put a tag on each cDNA molecule. MiXCR was run by TCRdb on the 5' RACE reads, yielding one entry per CDR3 protein. The repertoire consists of approximately 1,000,000 distinct CDR3 sequences, with around two fifths occurring once and the leading ten covering about 12%. The CDR3 extends over 13 amino acids. Trimming shortened V by 1 base and J by 10 bases, and 8 bases separated the two germline ends. The V gene's germline CDR1 is LGHDT and CDR2 YNNKEL (reference sequence).

This sequence was found in a man aged 18 to 30 in good health. The rearrangement uses TRBV3-1 and TRBJ1-6, with D hard to call. Sequenced: blood. The CDR3: CASSQGGQSPLHF. The DNA for the CDR3 is TGTGCCAGCAGCCAAGGAGGGCAATCACCCCTCCACTTT.